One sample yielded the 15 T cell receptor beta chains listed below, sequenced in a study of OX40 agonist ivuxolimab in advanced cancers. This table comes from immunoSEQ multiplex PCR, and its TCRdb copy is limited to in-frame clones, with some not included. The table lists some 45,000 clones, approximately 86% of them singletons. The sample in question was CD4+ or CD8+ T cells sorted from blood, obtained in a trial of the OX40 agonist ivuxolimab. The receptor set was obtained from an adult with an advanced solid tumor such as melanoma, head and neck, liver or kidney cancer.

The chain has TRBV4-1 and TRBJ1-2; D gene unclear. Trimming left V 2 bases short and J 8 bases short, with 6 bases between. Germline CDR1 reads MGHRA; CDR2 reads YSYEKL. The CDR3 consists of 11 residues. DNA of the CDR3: TGCGCCAGCAGCCAATTGGGCGGCTACACCTTC. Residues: CASSQLGGYTF.

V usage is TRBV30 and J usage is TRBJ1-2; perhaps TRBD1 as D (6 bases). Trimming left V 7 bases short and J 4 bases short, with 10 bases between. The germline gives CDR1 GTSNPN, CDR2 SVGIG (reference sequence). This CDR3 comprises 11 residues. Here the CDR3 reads CASGEVYGYTF. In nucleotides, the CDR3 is TGTGCCTCAGGGGAAGTCTATGGCTACACCTTC.

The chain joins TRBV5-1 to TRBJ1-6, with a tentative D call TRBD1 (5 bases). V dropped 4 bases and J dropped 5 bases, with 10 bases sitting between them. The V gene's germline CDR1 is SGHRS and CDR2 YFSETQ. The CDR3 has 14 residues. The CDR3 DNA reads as TGCGCCAGCAGCCGGGGGTCTGATAATTCACCCCTCCACTTT. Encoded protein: CASSRGSDNSPLHF.

The CDR3, as DNA: TGCGCCAGCAGCTTGAGGCTGAACACTGAAGCTTTCTTT. It encodes CASSLRLNTEAFF. V usage is TRBV5-1 and J usage is TRBJ1-1; D remains unclear. The CDR3 totals 13 residues. The germline V gene has CDR1 SGHRS and CDR2 YFSETQ. The germline V and J ends were trimmed by 1 base and 0 bases, with 4 bases remaining between them.

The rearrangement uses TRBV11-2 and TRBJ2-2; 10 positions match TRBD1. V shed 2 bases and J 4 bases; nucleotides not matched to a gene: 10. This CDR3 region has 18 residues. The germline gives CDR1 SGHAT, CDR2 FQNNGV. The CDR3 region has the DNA TGTGCCAGCAGCTTAAAGGGGACAGGGGCGTCGGGCACCGGGGAGCTGTTTTTT. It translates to CASSLKGTGASGTGELFF.

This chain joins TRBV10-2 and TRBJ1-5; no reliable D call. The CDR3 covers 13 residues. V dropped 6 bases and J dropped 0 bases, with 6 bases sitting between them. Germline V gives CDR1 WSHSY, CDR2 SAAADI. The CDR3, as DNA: TGCGCCAGCAGGGACGGTAGCAATCAGCCCCAGCATTTT. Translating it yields CASRDGSNQPQHF.

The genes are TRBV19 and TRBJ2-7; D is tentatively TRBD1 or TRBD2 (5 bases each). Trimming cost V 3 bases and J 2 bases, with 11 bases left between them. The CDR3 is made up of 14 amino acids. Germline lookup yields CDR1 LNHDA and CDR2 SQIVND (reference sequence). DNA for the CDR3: TGTGCCAGTAGTATTGTGGTGGGACCCTACGAGCAGTACTTC. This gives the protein CASSIVVGPYEQYF.

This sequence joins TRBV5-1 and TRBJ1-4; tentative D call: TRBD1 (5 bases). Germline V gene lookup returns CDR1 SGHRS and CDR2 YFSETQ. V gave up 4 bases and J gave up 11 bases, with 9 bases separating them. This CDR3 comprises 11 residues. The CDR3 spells CASSGGWKLFF. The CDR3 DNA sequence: TGCGCCAGCAGCGGGGGGTGGAAACTGTTTTTT.

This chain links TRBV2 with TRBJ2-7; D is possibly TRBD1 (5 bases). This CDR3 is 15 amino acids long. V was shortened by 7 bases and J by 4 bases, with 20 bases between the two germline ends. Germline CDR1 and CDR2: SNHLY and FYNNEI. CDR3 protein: CASIPGGKGWYEQYF. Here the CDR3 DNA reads TGTGCCAGCATTCCAGGTGGAAAGGGGTGGTACGAGCAGTACTTC. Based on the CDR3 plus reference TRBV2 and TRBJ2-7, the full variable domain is EPEVTQTPSHQVTQMGQEVILRCVPISNHLYFYWYRQILGQKVEFLVSFYNNEISEKSEIFDDQFSVERPDGSNFTLKIRSTKLEDSAMYFCASIPGGKGWYEQYFGPGTRLTVT.

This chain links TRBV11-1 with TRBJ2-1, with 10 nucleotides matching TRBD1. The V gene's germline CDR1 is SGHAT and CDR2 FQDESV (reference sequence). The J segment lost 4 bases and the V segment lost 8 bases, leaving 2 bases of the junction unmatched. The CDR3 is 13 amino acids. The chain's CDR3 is CASGTGVYNEQFF. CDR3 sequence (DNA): TGTGCCAGCGGGACAGGGGTTTACAATGAGCAGTTCTTC.

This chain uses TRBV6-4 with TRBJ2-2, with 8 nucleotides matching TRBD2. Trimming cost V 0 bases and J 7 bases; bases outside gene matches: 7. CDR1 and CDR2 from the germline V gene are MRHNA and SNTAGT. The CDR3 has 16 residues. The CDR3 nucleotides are TGTGCCAGCAGTGACTCTAGCGGGACTACCTACGGGGAGCTGTTTTTT. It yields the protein CASSDSSGTTYGELFF.

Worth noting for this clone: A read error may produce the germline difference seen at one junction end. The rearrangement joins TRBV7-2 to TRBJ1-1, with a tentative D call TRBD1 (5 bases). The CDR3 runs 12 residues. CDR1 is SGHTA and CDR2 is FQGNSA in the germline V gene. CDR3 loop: CASSLPTRQPLF. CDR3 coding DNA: TGTGCCAGCAGCCTCCCAACGAGACAGCCACTCTTT.

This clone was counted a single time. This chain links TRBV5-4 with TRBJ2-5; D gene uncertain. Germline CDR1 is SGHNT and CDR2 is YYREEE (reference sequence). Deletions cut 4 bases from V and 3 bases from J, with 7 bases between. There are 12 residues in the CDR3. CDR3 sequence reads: CASSLVKETQYF. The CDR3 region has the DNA TGTGCCAGCAGCCTTGTAAAAGAGACCCAGTACTTC.

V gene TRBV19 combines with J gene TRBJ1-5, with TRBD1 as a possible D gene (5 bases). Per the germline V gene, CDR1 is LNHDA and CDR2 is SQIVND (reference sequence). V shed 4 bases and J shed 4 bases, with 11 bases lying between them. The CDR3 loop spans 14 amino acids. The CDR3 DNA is TGTGCCAGTAGTACCAGACAGTTAAATCAGCCCCAGCATTTT. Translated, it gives CASSTRQLNQPQHF.

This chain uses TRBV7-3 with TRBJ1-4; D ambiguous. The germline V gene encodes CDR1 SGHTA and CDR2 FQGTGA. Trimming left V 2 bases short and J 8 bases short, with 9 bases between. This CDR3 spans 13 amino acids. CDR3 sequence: CASSLGLREKLFF. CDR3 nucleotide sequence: TGTGCCAGCAGCTTAGGCCTTCGGGAAAAACTGTTTTTT.